Below are 9 T cell receptor beta chains sequenced from a single sample in a study of early T cells in non-severe SARS-CoV-2 infection. Each CDR3 protein is one row after TCRdb ran MiXCR on the 5' RACE reads. The table lists tens of thousands of distinct CDR3 sequences, about 12% of them singletons, with roughly 1.2% in the top ten. The specimen comprised whole blood, sampled at baseline. Every receptor here comes from an adult who was a healthcare worker with PCR-confirmed SARS-CoV-2 infection or an uninfected control (not recorded which). The donor label of this sample is uncertain.

The chain uses TRBV6-2 or TRBV6-3 and TRBJ1-6, with TRBD1 as a possible D gene (6 bases). CDR1 MNHEY and CDR2 SVGEGT come from the germline V gene. This CDR3 comprises 15 residues. Trimming stripped 4 bases from V and 9 bases from J, with 16 bases between. The CDR3 nucleotides are TGTGCCAGCAGTTGGATCGGACAGTTTTTTTCACCCCTCCACTTT. This gives the protein CASSWIGQFFSPLHF.

The chain links TRBV5-1 to TRBJ2-5, with 9 bases aligning to TRBD1. The germline V gene has CDR1 SGHRS and CDR2 YFSETQ. There are 16 residues in the CDR3. With V trimmed by 0 bases and J by 1 base, 4 bases remained unmatched. In DNA, the CDR3 is TGCGCCAGCAGCTTGGGGGACAGGGTTTCCCAAGAGACCCAGTACTTC. This encodes CASSLGDRVSQETQYF. The full variable domain, completed using reference TRBV5-1 and TRBJ2-5, is KAGVTQTPRYLIKTRGQQVTLSCSPISGHRSVSWYQQTPGQGLQFLFEYFSETQRNKGNFPGRFSGRQFSNSRSEMNVSTLELGDSALYLCASSLGDRVSQETQYFGPGTRLLVL.

This sequence joins TRBV2 and TRBJ2-3; TRBD1 matches 9 bases. There are 16 residues in the CDR3. In germline, CDR1 is SNHLY, CDR2 FYNNEI. The V gene end was trimmed by 7 bases and the J gene end by 4 bases; junction bases not matched to a gene: 12. This chain's CDR3 is CASTRTGTGWSDTQYF. The CDR3 DNA follows: TGTGCCAGCACTAGGACCGGGACAGGGTGGTCAGATACGCAGTATTTT.

The sample holds many counts of this clonotype. The chain recombines TRBV6-4 with TRBJ2-3; the match to TRBD1 covers 7 bases. After removal of 5 bases from V and 2 bases from J, the junction contained 4 bases not matched to a gene. CDR3 size: 14 residues. Per germline, CDR1 MRHNA and CDR2 SNTAGT. Here the CDR3 reads CASSWTGATDTQYF. CDR3 nucleotides: TGTGCCAGCAGTTGGACAGGAGCCACAGATACGCAGTATTTT.

This clonotype has more than one count but fewer than ten. This sequence joins TRBV12-3 or TRBV12-4 and TRBJ1-2; D is perhaps TRBD1 (5 bases). The V end lost 7 bases, the J end lost 3 bases, and 15 bases lay between the germline ends. There are 14 residues in the CDR3. CDR3 in amino acids: CASTTAGRDYGYTF. CDR3 coding DNA: TGTGCCAGCACCACGGCGGGACGGGACTATGGCTACACCTTC.

This clonotype was recorded at least ten times. Here the CDR3 reads CASSELGRISDYGYTF. The CDR3 nucleotides are TGCGCCAGCAGTGAGCTGGGGAGGATCAGCGACTATGGCTACACCTTC. The V call is TRBV10-2, the J call TRBJ1-2; D unresolved. The germline V gene has CDR1 WSHSY and CDR2 SAAADI. The CDR3 sequence is 16 residues long. V was clipped by 2 bases and J by 3 bases, with 16 bases between them.

The genes are TRBV20-1 and TRBJ1-4, with 8 bases fitting TRBD1. The germline gives CDR1 DFQATT, CDR2 SNEGSKA (reference sequence). Germline trimming cut 3 bases from V and 1 base from J; bases unmatched to any gene: 16. The CDR3 runs to 19 residues. The CDR3 sequence is CSASTRQGATWVTNEKLFF. CDR3 DNA: TGCAGTGCTAGTACGCGGCAGGGGGCGACCTGGGTAACTAATGAAAAACTGTTTTTT.

This sequence joins TRBV13 and TRBJ1-6; D not resolved. V dropped 10 bases and J dropped 4 bases, with 14 bases sitting between them. Germline V CDR1 and CDR2: PRHDT, FYEKMQ (reference sequence). CDR3 length: 14 residues. The CDR3 region is CANQPRTYNSPLHF. The DNA of the CDR3 is TGTGCCAACCAACCCCGGACTTATAATTCACCCCTCCACTTT.

V usage is TRBV30 and J usage is TRBJ1-1; perhaps TRBD1 as D (5 bases). There are 13 residues in the CDR3. Trimming cost V 4 bases and J 4 bases, with 13 bases left between them. Germline V gene data show CDR1 as GTSNPN and CDR2 as SVGIG (reference sequence). CDR3 amino acids: CAWMRGLRTEAFF. DNA for the CDR3: TGTGCCTGGATGAGGGGATTGCGCACTGAAGCTTTCTTT.